This T cell receptor beta chain was recovered during a study of T cell responses to AZD1222 COVID-19 vaccine. A note on this clone: Antigen specificity is unknown.

Findings and caveats of the study: Unmutated variant regions reportedly attract nearly half of all spike-specific TCRs.

The CDR3 runs to 20 residues. Looked up from germline, CDR1 is SGHAT and CDR2 is FQNNGV. V gave up 0 bases and J gave up 0 bases; unmatched junction bases: 12. The table came from immunoSEQ multiplex PCR; TCRdb's copy has only in-frame clones and leaves some out. Of some 180,000 clones listed, 85% to 95% are singletons. The TCR was taken from an adult who received the AZD1222 COVID-19 vaccine. Specimen: peripheral blood, collected 28 days after the second AZD1222 dose. The J gene is TRBJ2-1, the V gene TRBV11-2, with 9 bases aligning to TRBD2. CDR3 in amino acids: CASSLDPRDGTSSSYNEQFF. For the CDR3, the DNA is TGTGCCAGCAGCTTAGACCCGAGGGATGGGACTAGCAGCTCCTACAATGAGCAGTTCTTC.